Listed below are T cell receptor beta chains from one sample, sequenced in a study of T-cell reconstitution after alpha-beta-depleted transplantation in children. Via MiXCR, TCRdb re-called the PCR reads, giving one row per CDR3 protein. This table has about 200,000 distinct CDR3 sequences, about 15% appearing once. The input for sequencing was PBMCs from the stem cell graft donor, taken from the stem cell graft. These receptors came from a human donor who donated a stem cell graft to a child with acute lymphoblastic leukemia. CDR3s include the opening cysteine and the closing phenylalanine or tryptophan. Fields, in order: J gene, D gene, CDR3 length, clone size, V gene, CDR3 DNA, CDR3 protein. A D gene is named only where the DNA matches it firmly. Size tells how often a clone was seen (once, few, many) or the class of an expanded clone, and some rows leave it out.

J: TRBJ2-1
D: NA
length: 17
size: few
V: TRBV7-9
DNA: TGTGCCAGCAGCTTAGTCGAGCGGCCCCGAGTTGTCGATGAGCAGTTCTTC
CDR3: CASSLVERPRVVDEQFF

J: TRBJ1-1
D: NA
length: 13
size: NA
V: TRBV5-1
DNA: TGCGCCAGCAGCTTGATCCAGGGTTCCGAAGCTTTCTTT
CDR3: CASSLIQGSEAFF

J: TRBJ1-1
D: TRBD1
length: 13
size: many
V: TRBV20-1
DNA: TGCAGTGCCGCAGGGGGCGTGCACACTGAAGCTTTCTTT
CDR3: CSAAGGVHTEAFF

J: TRBJ1-1
D: NA
length: 12
size: many
V: TRBV12-3/TRBV12-4
DNA: TGTGCCAGCAGTGCCCTTTATGGTGAAGCTTTCTTT
CDR3: CASSALYGEAFF

J: TRBJ1-1
D: NA
length: 15
size: many
V: TRBV7-8
DNA: TGTGCCAGCAGCTTAGTCAGGAGGGGGGCCGCTGAAGCTTTCTTT
CDR3: CASSLVRRGAAEAFF

J: TRBJ2-7
D: NA
length: 13
size: many
V: TRBV5-6
DNA: TGTGCCAGCAGCTTGGCCGATTGGGGCGAGCAGTACTTC
CDR3: CASSLADWGEQYF

J: TRBJ1-5
D: NA
length: 12
size: many
V: TRBV28
DNA: TGTGCCAGCAGTTTATCCGGGTTTCCCCAGCATTTT
CDR3: CASSLSGFPQHF

J: TRBJ1-1
D: TRBD1
length: 17
size: NA
V: TRBV5-1
DNA: TGCGCCAGCAGCCCAGCGTCAGGGGGCCGGGGGAACACTGAAGCTTTCTTT
CDR3: CASSPASGGRGNTEAFF

J: TRBJ2-7
D: NA
length: 15
size: many
V: TRBV5-1
DNA: TGCGCCAGCAGCTTGGGGGTCTCGTCTTCTCACGAGCAGTACTTC
CDR3: CASSLGVSSSHEQYF

J: TRBJ2-7
D: NA
length: 12
size: many
V: TRBV3-1
DNA: TGTGCCAGCAGGCGACAGCTTGGCGAGCAGTACTTC
CDR3: CASRRQLGEQYF

J: TRBJ2-7
D: NA
length: 16
size: few
V: TRBV27
DNA: TGTGCCAGCAGTTTAGACGGGCACTTTAGCTCCTACGAGCAGTACTTC
CDR3: CASSLDGHFSSYEQYF

J: TRBJ2-1
D: TRBD2
length: 14
size: many
V: TRBV10-2
DNA: TGCGCCAGCAGAACTAGCGGACGAAACAATGAGCAGTTCTTC
CDR3: CASRTSGRNNEQFF

J: TRBJ2-1
D: NA
length: 19
size: NA
V: TRBV1
DNA: TGCACCAGCAGCCGGAGGAGGGGGGTAGCGGGAGGGCTTGGCGATGAGCAGTTCTTC
CDR3: CTSSRRRGVAGGLGDEQFF

J: TRBJ2-1
D: TRBD1
length: 12
size: many
V: TRBV29-1
DNA: TGCAGCGTTCAGACAGGGTTCGGTGAGCAGTTCTTC
CDR3: CSVQTGFGEQFF

J: TRBJ2-7
D: TRBD2
length: 17
size: few
V: TRBV12-3/TRBV12-4
DNA: TGTGCCAGCAGTTCTGCCTCACCCCTAGCGGGAGCTCGAGAGCAGTACTTC
CDR3: CASSSASPLAGAREQYF

J: TRBJ2-4
D: NA
length: 15
size: many
V: TRBV20-1
DNA: TGCAGTGCTAGAGATTTGAGGCAAGTCAAAAACATTCAGTACTTC
CDR3: CSARDLRQVKNIQYF